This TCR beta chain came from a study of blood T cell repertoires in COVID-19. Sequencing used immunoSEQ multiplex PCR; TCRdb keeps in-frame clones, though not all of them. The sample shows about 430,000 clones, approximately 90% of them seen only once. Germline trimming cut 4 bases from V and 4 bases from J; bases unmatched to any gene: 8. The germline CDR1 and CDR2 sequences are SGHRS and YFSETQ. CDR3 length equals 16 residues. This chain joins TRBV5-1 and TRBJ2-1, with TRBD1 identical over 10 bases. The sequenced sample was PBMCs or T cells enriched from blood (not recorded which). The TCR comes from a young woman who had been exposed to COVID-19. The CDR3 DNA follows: TGCGCCAGCAGCGGCTCCGGGACAGGGGCGTACAATGAGCAGTTCTTC. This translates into CASSGSGTGAYNEQFF.